This T cell receptor (beta chain) was captured by sequencing in a study of T-cell memory formation after mild COVID-19. Findings of the study overall: Mainly in CM and EM were contracting CD4+ clones; CD8+ were in EMRA. Later expanders leaned CD4+, whereas day 15 to 85 contracting clones were balanced CD4/CD8.

Notes on this clonotype: Its antigen is undetermined.

The CDR3 is 21 residues long. V dropped 1 base and J dropped 0; count of bases not matched to a gene: 13. The germline V gene has CDR1 MNHNY and CDR2 SVGAGI (reference sequence). The 5'RACE method, run with constant-segment primers, produced TCR alpha and TCR beta cDNA libraries (carrying sample barcodes and UMIs). TCRdb reanalysed the 5' RACE reads using MiXCR and keeps one entry per CDR3 protein. The repertoire holds 400,000 or so distinct CDR3 sequences, with around 21% as singletons. The origin of this receptor is an adult woman who had mild COVID-19 (a few samples of this study predate the infection). Cell type and time point are not known. Sequenced: PBMCs or a T cell subset sorted from them (not recorded which). The chain links TRBV6-6 to TRBJ2-1; 12 positions match TRBD2. The CDR3 nucleotides are TGTGCCAGCAGTTACTTCAGGACTAGCGGGAAACCCAAAAGCTCCTACAATGAGCAGTTCTTC. This codes for CASSYFRTSGKPKSSYNEQFF.